One sample yielded the 13 T cell receptor beta chains listed below, sequenced in a study of blood T cell repertoires in COVID-19. The method was immunoSEQ multiplex PCR; TCRdb's version includes in-frame clones alone and lacks a portion of them. The sample has some 120,000 clones; about 79% are singletons. The sequenced sample consisted of peripheral blood. Receptors originate from a woman between 50 and 59 years old with acute or convalescent COVID-19.

This clone was seen only once. The chain carries TRBV19 and TRBJ2-7; D is possibly TRBD1 (6 bases). Trimming shortened V by 1 base and J by 4 bases, and 11 bases separated the two germline ends. The CDR3 runs to 14 residues. Germline-derived CDR1 and CDR2 are LNHDA and SQIVND (reference sequence). The CDR3 DNA sequence: TGTGCCAGTAGTATAGCACCCCAGGGGTACGAGCAGTACTTC. It codes for CASSIAPQGYEQYF.

This clone has just one count. The chain has TRBV20-1 and TRBJ1-2, with a possible D match to TRBD1 (5 bases). V lost 5 bases, J lost 6 bases, and 10 bases lay in between. The CDR3 has 11 amino acids. The germline V gene has CDR1 DFQATT and CDR2 SNEGSKA (reference sequence). In DNA form, the CDR3 reads TGCAGTGCTGGGAGGGGTGATGGCTACACCTTC. Translating gives CSAGRGDGYTF.

The chain joins TRBV24-1 to TRBJ1-2; D may be TRBD1 (6 bases). CDR1 and CDR2 from the germline V gene are KGHDR and SFDVKD. Trimming removed 4 bases at V and 4 bases at J, with 27 bases between. The CDR3 is 19 residues long. The CDR3 region has the DNA TGTGCCACCAGTGAAAATCCAGGGGTTTCAGGGGTGATATCCTATGGCTACACCTTC. Translated, it gives CATSENPGVSGVISYGYTF.

CDR3 nucleotides: TGTGCCAGCAGCCAAGGAGTAGCTGGAAACACCATATATTTT. The encoded protein is CASSQGVAGNTIYF. The V call is TRBV3-1 (or the pseudogene TRBV3-2), the J call TRBJ1-3; no reliable D call. The ends were cut back, 1 base at V and 2 bases at J, with 6 bases in the middle. CDR3 length: 14 residues. CDR1 and CDR2 (germline): LGHDT, YNNKEL (reference sequence).

J is TRBJ1-5 and V is TRBV24-1; D unresolved. CDR3 size: 13 residues. Germline V gene lookup returns CDR1 KGHDR and CDR2 SFDVKD. Trimming removed 7 bases from V and 3 bases from J, with 9 bases in between. DNA of the CDR3: TGTGCCACCAGCCGGGGAAACAATCAGCCCCAGCATTTT. Translated, it gives CATSRGNNQPQHF.

In DNA, the CDR3 is TGTGCCATCAGCAACAGGGCCTCTGGGGCCAACGTCCTGACTTTC. Translating it yields CAISNRASGANVLTF. The chain joins TRBV10-3 to TRBJ2-6; weak D call: TRBD1 (6 bases). V was trimmed by 6 bases and J by 0 bases, leaving 9 bases between them. Germline V gives CDR1 ENHRY, CDR2 SYGVKD. CDR3 size: 15 residues.

The chain joins TRBV19 to TRBJ1-5, with 9 bases fitting TRBD1. CDR3 length: 15 residues. The V gene end was trimmed by 0 bases and the J gene end by 9 bases; junction bases not matched to a gene: 6. The germline V gene encodes CDR1 LNHDA and CDR2 SQIVND (reference sequence). CDR3 loop: CASSIEGTGNVPQHF. In nucleotides, the CDR3 is TGTGCCAGTAGTATAGAAGGGACAGGGAACGTGCCCCAGCATTTT.

The chain is built from TRBV19 and TRBJ1-4; 9 bases line up with TRBD1. The J segment lost 3 bases and the V segment lost 8 bases, leaving 13 bases of the junction unmatched. CDR3 length equals 17 residues. Looked up from germline, CDR1 is LNHDA and CDR2 is SQIVND (reference sequence). The CDR3 bases are TGTGCCAGTTCGGACAGGGGAAAAGTGCTGGCTAATGAAAAACTGTTTTTT. Its translation is CASSDRGKVLANEKLFF.

This clone has a handful of counts. The CDR3: CAGGRDRASPLHF. The CDR3 DNA follows: TGTGCCGGGGGCCGGGACAGGGCTTCACCCCTCCACTTT. This chain connects TRBV6-5 to TRBJ1-6; 9 nucleotides line up with TRBD1. The V and J ends lost 11 bases and 9 bases, in that order; junction bases with no gene match: 8. The CDR3 contains 13 residues. The germline V gene encodes CDR1 MNHEY and CDR2 SVGAGI.

The V call is TRBV19, the J call TRBJ1-1; 9 bases map to TRBD1. The CDR3 contains 14 residues. The V and J ends lost 4 bases and 2 bases, in that order; junction bases with no gene match: 2. The germline gives CDR1 LNHDA, CDR2 SQIVND (reference sequence). The DNA for the CDR3 is TGTGCCAGTAGTAGGGACAGGGAAAACACTGAAGCTTTCTTT. It codes for CASSRDRENTEAFF. The entire variable domain, with the rest obtained from reference TRBV19 and TRBJ1-1, is as follows: DGGITQSPKYLFRKEGQNVTLSCEQNLNHDAMYWYRQDPGQGLRLIYYSQIVNDFQKGDIAEGYSVSREKKESFPLTVTSAQKNPTAFYLCASSRDRENTEAFFGQGTRLTVV.

This clone showed up just once. The chain recombines TRBV5-1 with TRBJ2-3; tentatively, D is TRBD2 (6 bases). Germline V lookup: CDR1 SGHRS, CDR2 YFSETQ. The CDR3 extends over 14 amino acids. Deletions cut 7 bases from V and 1 base from J, with 13 bases between. CDR3 region: CASLPGLGTDTQYF. DNA for the CDR3: TGCGCCAGCCTGCCGGGACTCGGCACAGATACGCAGTATTTT.

This chain connects TRBV5-6 to TRBJ1-2; D is unresolved. The CDR3 length is 12 residues. The germline gives CDR1 SGHDT, CDR2 YYEEEE. Trimming removed 0 bases at V and 7 bases at J, with 7 bases between. The CDR3 reads CASSLGEAGYTF. The DNA for the CDR3 is TGTGCCAGCAGCTTGGGGGAGGCTGGCTACACCTTC.

V usage is TRBV6-5 and J usage is TRBJ1-5, with unresolved D. Germline values: CDR1 MNHEY, CDR2 SVGAGI. V gave up 8 bases and J gave up 1 base, with 6 bases separating them. The CDR3 runs 12 residues. This chain's CDR3 is CASRTSNQPQHF. In nucleotides, the CDR3 is TGTGCCAGCCGAACAAGCAATCAGCCCCAGCATTTT.